This T cell receptor (beta chain) was sequenced during a study of blood T cells in healthy people across ages (dated by TCRdb to 2015 to 2017). Some background on the complete study: In model experiments, template switching captured roughly one uniquely barcoded TCR beta cDNA molecule for every two T cells. Four age groups were formed from the donors: young (average 16 years), middle-aged (approximately 39), aged (roughly 58) and long-lived (around 80). Two additional independent replicas of 1 million unique cDNA reads from the same blood draw were analyzed for two donors (one aged 18 to 29 and one aged 80 or older). The study measured age-related changes in TCR beta repertoire diversity using deep sequencing normalized with unique cDNA molecular identifiers. The investigation overall reported the following: Observed TCR beta diversity correlated strongly with the percentage of naive T cells measured by flow cytometry. Estimates of total diversity based on one million sequenced T cells were regarded as lower bounds and as underestimates. Compared with the aged group, more naive CD4+ T cells, fewer expanded clones and increased TCR diversity were shown by the long-lived group, suggesting age selection. Because the CMV infection status of the donors was unknown, age-related changes in expanded clonotypes may potentially have been confounded. Observed TCR beta diversity per million T cells fell roughly linearly with age, and a significant reduction was already apparent by age approximately 41. Bulk unsorted PBMC profiling prevented conclusive comparison of naive and antigen-experienced compartments.

The donors were 40 or so Caucasian individuals from Russia, aged roughly 6 to 100 years, who were systemically healthy. About 9.6 milliliters of peripheral blood were collected from each donor into EDTA-treated Vacutainer tubes. Ficoll-Paque density-gradient centrifugation was used to isolate PBMCs, with at least 6.5 million per sample. Total RNA was extracted from PBMCs with Trizol reagent, with at least 5.5 micrograms obtained per sample. For every donor, an aliquot of PBMCs went through flow cytometry to measure the percentages of naive CD45RAhigh/CD27high T cells. The method behind the library was 5' RACE. The sequencer was an Illumina HiSeq 2500. A second roughly 7 to 12 cycle PCR used a sample-barcoded 5' primer and a J-beta primer mix. A unique molecular identifier was introduced onto each TCR beta cDNA molecule by a template-switch 5' adaptor carrying 12 random nucleotides. Each sample yielded at least 3 million CDR3-containing paired-end reads. First-strand cDNA synthesis was performed from all RNA using the Mint cDNA synthesis kit, with priming by a TRBC-specific oligonucleotide. Following uracil-DNA glycosylase treatment, all cDNA underwent a first 18-cycle PCR with the universal primers M1SS and BC2_uni_R. Processing in the source paper ran as follows. Each sample was normalized by randomly selecting 1 million high-quality reads, each carrying a distinct molecular identifier. Reads sharing molecular identifiers were discarded rather than binned into consensus sequences. CDR3 identification, clonotype clustering and error correction used MiTCR with a Q25 quality threshold and the strictest error-elimination algorithm. Lower-bound total TCR beta diversity was estimated with a nonparametric unseen species model using Euler transformation. TCRdb itself trimmed the public reads at Q25 with fastp, ran MiXCR and retained productive beta chains. Rows merge per CDR3 protein into single entries with the most common DNA and genes. The V and J calls and clone size come from TCRdb's table, not from the authors' own analysis. The sample contains 750,000 or so distinct CDR3 sequences, 20% to 25% of them found a single time. The ten top clones hold more than 7.5% of the sample.

The sample holds many counts of this clonotype. It lacks a known antigen. Base qualities are not at hand, and no much larger clone is one base apart. Separately, the same data were catalogued under a study of T cells of mothers and their children. As the second paper documents: Nine systemically healthy Caucasian individuals, comprising three mothers and their six children, were included as donors. cDNA synthesis consumed the entire amount of extracted RNA, loaded at approximately 1.5 ug RNA in each 15 ul reaction. In the second PCR, the M1S primer introduced both the sample barcodes and 2-4 random nucleotides. Over 8.5 million TCR beta CDR3 reads came from each mother, compared with 2.5 million to 3.5 million reads from each child. In both related and unrelated pairs, thymic selection shapes the output of TCR recombination in a similar way, with inherited differences having only a minor effect. Related mother-child pairs always showed normalized repertoire overlap that was slightly higher than in unrelated mother-child pairs, though the difference was never significant. With a sensitivity of about 100 clones per million clonotypes, no persistent microchimeric T cell clones were detected. In the study, deep NGS was used to compare the TCR beta repertoires of mothers and children, and features distinguishing related mother-child pairs from unrelated individuals were sought. On average, the children were around 11 +/- 4 years old, while the mothers were roughly 40 +/- 4 years old. After adapter ligation was performed with NEBNext reagents, the libraries were sequenced on an Illumina HiSeq 2000 with 100+100 nt paired-end reads. Mother and child libraries were prepared a month apart and sequenced in separate runs to prevent cross-contamination. Between about 500,000 and 2,100,000 distinct TCR beta clonotypes were identified per donor. Naive TCR beta clonotypes were estimated from low-frequency clonotypes matched to each donor's FACS-determined naive share, without sorting.

The sequencing input was blood. This clonotype was sampled from a boy between 10 and 17 years old in good health.

The nucleotide sequence is given as TGTGCCAGCAGCTTAGCAGGGTTCGAGCAGTACTTC. The translation is CASSLAGFEQYF. Recombination connected TRBV11-2 to TRBJ2-7; the D gene is possibly TRBD1, with 5 bases matching. Based on the germline V gene, the CDR1 and CDR2 sequences are SGHAT and FQNNGV. Inclusive of the bounding cysteine and phenylalanine, the CDR3 is 12 residues long. Only the CDR3 DNA is retained, 36 bases long and in frame from the first base. V lost 1 base and J lost 6 bases; the stretch between them is 7 bases long.